These T cell receptor beta chains were read from a single sample in a study of spatial heterogeneity in lung cancer. MiXCR, applied by TCRdb to the 5' RACE reads, yields one record per CDR3 protein. The table has 45,000 or so distinct CDR3 sequences, 6.5% to 8% seen once; the top ten hold about 13%. The source was PBMCs, collected at surgery. These receptors all stem from a female donor with early-stage non-small cell lung cancer. Both conserved end residues are part of each CDR3. The D gene is left open where the match is weak. Not all rows give a size; the values are once, few, many and, for expanded clones, a class.

j_gene: TRBJ2-3; d_gene: .; v_gene: TRBV6-6; abundance: .; CDR3aa: CASSYSLALGTFPTDTQYF; CDR3nt: TGTGCCAGCAGTTATAGTTTGGCCTTAGGCACTTTTCCCACAGATACGCAGTATTTT
j_gene: TRBJ2-5; d_gene: .; v_gene: TRBV19; abundance: few; CDR3aa: CASSIGGGPDQETQYF; CDR3nt: TGTGCCAGTAGTATTGGGGGAGGTCCCGACCAAGAGACCCAGTACTTC
j_gene: TRBJ2-3; d_gene: .; v_gene: TRBV5-1; abundance: many; CDR3aa: CASRRFTDTQYF; CDR3nt: TGCGCCAGCAGGAGGTTCACAGATACGCAGTATTTT
j_gene: TRBJ2-1; d_gene: TRBD2; v_gene: TRBV29-1; abundance: .; CDR3aa: CSVAGDNYNEQFF; CDR3nt: TGCAGCGTGGCGGGGGATAACTACAATGAGCAGTTCTTC
j_gene: TRBJ2-7; d_gene: TRBD2; v_gene: TRBV7-2; abundance: few; CDR3aa: CASSSSSGGPYEQYF; CDR3nt: TGTGCCAGCAGCTCTTCTAGCGGGGGGCCCTACGAGCAGTACTTC
j_gene: TRBJ1-6; d_gene: TRBD1; v_gene: TRBV28; abundance: many; CDR3aa: CASRDPRDRGRGSPLHF; CDR3nt: TGTGCCAGCAGAGATCCCCGGGACAGGGGAAGAGGCTCACCCCTCCACTTT
j_gene: TRBJ2-1; d_gene: .; v_gene: TRBV5-1; abundance: few; CDR3aa: CASSLGDGGQEFF; CDR3nt: TGCGCCAGCAGCTTGGGGGACGGGGGCCAGGAGTTCTTC
j_gene: TRBJ2-6; d_gene: .; v_gene: TRBV9; abundance: few; CDR3aa: CASSVESQFLYSGANVLTF; CDR3nt: TGTGCCAGCAGCGTAGAATCCCAGTTCCTTTACTCTGGGGCCAACGTCCTGACTTTC
j_gene: TRBJ1-1; d_gene: .; v_gene: TRBV20-1; abundance: many; CDR3aa: CSARLLNTEAFF; CDR3nt: TGCAGTGCTAGATTGTTGAACACTGAAGCTTTCTTT
j_gene: TRBJ2-1; d_gene: .; v_gene: TRBV5-6; abundance: few; CDR3aa: CASSGGLEHEQFF; CDR3nt: TGTGCCAGCAGCGGGGGACTTGAACATGAGCAGTTCTTC
j_gene: TRBJ2-3; d_gene: TRBD2; v_gene: TRBV13; abundance: many; CDR3aa: CASSLGSEPSGVDTQYF; CDR3nt: TGTGCCAGCAGCTTAGGATCGGAACCTAGCGGGGTAGATACGCAGTATTTT
j_gene: TRBJ1-2; d_gene: .; v_gene: TRBV4-3; abundance: many; CDR3aa: CASSQGVNVLYGYTF; CDR3nt: TGCGCCAGCAGCCAAGGGGTTAACGTGCTATATGGCTACACCTTC
j_gene: TRBJ2-3; d_gene: TRBD2; v_gene: TRBV9; abundance: .; CDR3aa: CARERGAESSADTQYF; CDR3nt: TGTGCCAGGGAGCGGGGGGCCGAATCGTCAGCAGATACGCAGTATTTT
j_gene: TRBJ2-3; d_gene: .; v_gene: TRBV19; abundance: few; CDR3aa: CASSMRVVPASDTDTQYF; CDR3nt: TGTGCCAGTAGTATGAGGGTAGTGCCCGCTTCGGACACAGATACGCAGTATTTT
j_gene: TRBJ2-3; d_gene: TRBD2; v_gene: TRBV6-5; abundance: many; CDR3aa: CASSPELAGADTQYF; CDR3nt: TGTGCCAGCAGTCCCGAACTAGCGGGGGCAGATACGCAGTATTTT
j_gene: TRBJ2-7; d_gene: .; v_gene: TRBV5-1; abundance: many; CDR3aa: CASSTDASSYEQYF; CDR3nt: TGCGCCAGCAGCACGGACGCTAGCTCCTACGAGCAGTACTTC
j_gene: TRBJ2-1; d_gene: TRBD2; v_gene: TRBV20-1; abundance: few; CDR3aa: CSARDAQRGSSYNEQFF; CDR3nt: TGCAGTGCTAGAGACGCTCAGCGGGGGTCCTCCTACAATGAGCAGTTCTTC
j_gene: TRBJ2-7; d_gene: .; v_gene: TRBV29-1; abundance: many; CDR3aa: CSVEASSYEQYF; CDR3nt: TGCAGCGTTGAGGCCAGCTCCTACGAGCAGTACTTC
j_gene: TRBJ2-5; d_gene: .; v_gene: TRBV25-1; abundance: .; CDR3aa: CASSDPEGRVQETQYF; CDR3nt: TGTGCCAGCAGTGACCCAGAGGGCAGGGTACAAGAGACCCAGTACTTC
j_gene: TRBJ2-1; d_gene: .; v_gene: TRBV7-2; abundance: .; CDR3aa: CASTMAIDEQFF; CDR3nt: TGTGCCAGCACCATGGCGATAGATGAGCAGTTCTTC
j_gene: TRBJ2-2; d_gene: .; v_gene: TRBV7-2; abundance: few; CDR3aa: CASSEIRGDTGELFF; CDR3nt: TGTGCCAGCAGCGAAATTAGGGGCGACACCGGGGAGCTGTTTTTT
j_gene: TRBJ1-1; d_gene: .; v_gene: TRBV7-3; abundance: few; CDR3aa: CASSLASSTEAFF; CDR3nt: TGTGCCAGCAGCTTAGCGAGCTCCACTGAAGCTTTCTTT
j_gene: TRBJ2-1; d_gene: .; v_gene: TRBV19; abundance: few; CDR3aa: CASSIRGYNEQFF; CDR3nt: TGTGCCAGTAGTATCAGGGGCTACAATGAGCAGTTCTTC
j_gene: TRBJ2-1; d_gene: TRBD1; v_gene: TRBV25-1; abundance: .; CDR3aa: CASSVRGTGNNEQFF; CDR3nt: TGTGCCAGCAGTGTTCGGGGGACAGGGAACAATGAGCAGTTCTTC
j_gene: TRBJ2-7; d_gene: .; v_gene: TRBV5-1; abundance: .; CDR3aa: CASSPGEQSSYEQYF; CDR3nt: TGCGCCAGCAGCCCCGGGGAGCAGAGCTCCTACGAGCAGTACTTC
j_gene: TRBJ2-7; d_gene: TRBD1; v_gene: TRBV7-9; abundance: few; CDR3aa: CASSPRDRGVLEQYF; CDR3nt: TGTGCCAGCAGCCCACGGGACAGGGGGGTATTGGAGCAGTACTTC
j_gene: TRBJ1-6; d_gene: TRBD1; v_gene: TRBV7-2; abundance: many; CDR3aa: CASSLKTGENSPLHF; CDR3nt: TGTGCCAGCAGCTTAAAGACAGGGGAAAATTCACCCCTCCACTTT
j_gene: TRBJ2-2; d_gene: TRBD2; v_gene: TRBV7-2; abundance: few; CDR3aa: CASRTGGHTGELFF; CDR3nt: TGTGCCAGCAGGACGGGGGGGCACACCGGGGAGCTGTTTTTT
j_gene: TRBJ2-2; d_gene: TRBD2; v_gene: TRBV6-5; abundance: few; CDR3aa: CASTYSGGLNTGELFF; CDR3nt: TGTGCCAGCACCTATAGCGGGGGTTTGAACACCGGGGAGCTGTTTTTT
j_gene: TRBJ2-5; d_gene: .; v_gene: TRBV5-6; abundance: .; CDR3aa: CASSLADFQETQYF; CDR3nt: TGTGCCAGCAGCTTGGCCGACTTCCAAGAGACCCAGTACTTC
j_gene: TRBJ2-4; d_gene: TRBD2; v_gene: TRBV20-1; abundance: many; CDR3aa: CSASRLAGIGKNIQYF; CDR3nt: TGCAGTGCTTCTAGACTAGCGGGGATTGGCAAAAACATTCAGTACTTC
j_gene: TRBJ2-1; d_gene: TRBD2; v_gene: TRBV4-1; abundance: .; CDR3aa: CASSLAGGRKGEQFF; CDR3nt: TGCGCCAGCAGCCTAGCGGGGGGTCGAAAGGGTGAGCAGTTCTTC
j_gene: TRBJ1-4; d_gene: TRBD1; v_gene: TRBV5-4; abundance: many; CDR3aa: CASSLGSAGGREKLFF; CDR3nt: TGTGCCAGCAGCTTGGGGTCGGCAGGGGGCCGTGAAAAACTGTTTTTT
j_gene: TRBJ2-3; d_gene: .; v_gene: TRBV4-1; abundance: many; CDR3aa: CASSPLLAIIHEDTQYF; CDR3nt: TGCGCCAGCAGCCCCTTACTGGCGATCATACACGAAGATACGCAGTATTTT
j_gene: TRBJ2-5; d_gene: TRBD1; v_gene: TRBV30; abundance: many; CDR3aa: CAWSVTGGGETQYF; CDR3nt: TGTGCCTGGAGTGTGACAGGGGGCGGAGAGACCCAGTACTTC
j_gene: TRBJ1-2; d_gene: TRBD1; v_gene: TRBV5-6; abundance: few; CDR3aa: CASSPGTGLNYGYTF; CDR3nt: TGTGCCAGCAGCCCTGGGACAGGGTTGAACTATGGCTACACCTTC
j_gene: TRBJ2-5; d_gene: TRBD2; v_gene: TRBV20-1; abundance: .; CDR3aa: CSAMTSGQETQYF; CDR3nt: TGCAGTGCTATGACTAGCGGGCAAGAGACCCAGTACTTC
j_gene: TRBJ1-2; d_gene: .; v_gene: TRBV6-6; abundance: .; CDR3aa: CASSYGGRNYGYTF; CDR3nt: TGTGCCAGCAGTTACGGGGGGCGCAACTATGGCTACACCTTC
j_gene: TRBJ2-3; d_gene: .; v_gene: TRBV29-1; abundance: .; CDR3aa: CSVEAGAGTDTQYF; CDR3nt: TGCAGCGTTGAAGCGGGGGCCGGTACAGATACGCAGTATTTT
j_gene: TRBJ1-2; d_gene: .; v_gene: TRBV19; abundance: many; CDR3aa: CASSIPWTTNYGYTF; CDR3nt: TGTGCCAGTAGTATTCCTTGGACGACTAACTATGGCTACACCTTC
j_gene: TRBJ2-3; d_gene: .; v_gene: TRBV27; abundance: few; CDR3aa: CASNDGDTQYF; CDR3nt: TGTGCCAGCAATGACGGGGATACGCAGTATTTT